Below are 27 T cell receptor beta chains sequenced from a single sample in a study of blood T cell repertoires in COVID-19. Sequenced by immunoSEQ multiplex PCR; TCRdb stores in-frame clones only, minus some. The table records about 130,000 clones, approximately 86% of them present only once. The sequenced material came from PBMCs or T cells enriched from blood (not recorded which). The receptor set was obtained from a woman between 45 and 65 years old who had recovered from COVID-19.

This clone has just a few counts. CDR3: CASSFVNTEAFF. CDR3 sequence (DNA): TGTGCCAGCAGCTTCGTTAACACTGAAGCTTTCTTT. The chain joins TRBV5-6 to TRBJ1-1; no reliable D call. Germline V CDR1 and CDR2: SGHDT, YYEEEE. The CDR3 totals 12 residues. V dropped 2 bases and J dropped 2 bases, with 4 bases sitting between them. The variable domain in full, completed from reference TRBV5-6 and TRBJ1-1, reads DAGVTQSPTHLIKTRGQQVTLRCSPKSGHDTVSWYQQALGQGPQFIFQYYEEEERQRGNFPDRFSGHQFPNYSSELNVNALLLGDSALYLCASSFVNTEAFFGQGTRLTVV.

The J gene is TRBJ2-2, the V gene TRBV2, with TRBD2 matching over 7 bases. V shed 7 bases, J shed 4 bases, and the junction held 9 bases outside the gene matches. CDR3 size: 15 residues. Germline V CDR1 and CDR2: SNHLY, FYNNEI. DNA of the CDR3: TGTGCCAGCAAAGGTGGGGGGGAGAGCACCGGGGAGCTGTTTTTT. Its translation is CASKGGGESTGELFF.

V is TRBV28 and J is TRBJ2-7, with D possibly TRBD2 on 6 matching bases. The germline CDR1 and CDR2 sequences are MDHEN and SYDVKM. The germline V and J ends were trimmed by 10 bases and 0 bases, with 7 bases remaining between them. This CDR3 is built from 11 residues. CDR3 nucleotides: TGTGCCACCGGGGGCTCCTACGAGCAGTACTTC. This translates into CATGGSYEQYF.

The chain employs TRBV11-1 and TRBJ1-1, with TRBD1 matching 7 bases. Germline V gene sequence: CDR1 SGHAT, CDR2 FQDESV (reference sequence). The CDR3 spans 14 residues. Trimming at V came to 5 bases and at J to 2 bases, leaving 5 bases not matched to a gene. The CDR3 is CASSPDRLNTEAFF. The CDR3 DNA is TGTGCCAGCAGCCCGGACAGGTTAAACACTGAAGCTTTCTTT.

The chain joins TRBV14 to TRBJ2-7, with a tentative D call TRBD1 (5 bases). V was clipped by 4 bases and J by 6 bases, with 13 bases between them. The length of the CDR3 is 13 residues. CDR1 is SGHDN, CDR2 FVKESK, per germline. Here the CDR3 reads CASSLSRVSEQYF. The CDR3 region has the DNA TGTGCCAGCAGCCTTTCCAGGGTAAGCGAGCAGTACTTC.

The chain links TRBV7-2 to TRBJ2-5, with TRBD2 identical over 16 bases. V dropped 5 bases and J dropped 5; count of bases not matched to a gene: 5. CDR1 SGHTA and CDR2 FQGNSA come from the germline V gene. This CDR3 contains 16 residues. The CDR3 coding sequence is TGTGCCAGCAGCCCGGGACTAGCGGGGGGGTGGGAGACCCAGTACTTC. Protein: CASSPGLAGGWETQYF.

The genes are TRBV7-2 and TRBJ2-1; maybe TRBD2 (6 bases). Germline CDR1 and CDR2: SGHTA and FQGNSA. Trimming cost V 1 base and J 7 bases, with 8 bases left between them. The CDR3 length is 13 residues. The CDR3 nucleotides are TGTGCCAGCAGCTTAGGGGCGGGGAATGAGCAGTTCTTC. This encodes CASSLGAGNEQFF.

Only one count was recorded for this clone. The chain is built from TRBV28 and TRBJ1-6; possible D gene TRBD1, 6 bases. The V gene's germline CDR1 is MDHEN and CDR2 SYDVKM. The CDR3 covers 17 residues. V was trimmed by 6 bases and J by 0 bases, leaving 15 bases between them. CDR3 loop: CASSGGAQSSYNSPLHF. The CDR3 bases are TGTGCCAGCAGCGGGGGGGCCCAGAGCTCCTATAATTCACCCCTCCACTTT.

V and J are TRBV27 and TRBJ2-5, with 8 bases aligning to TRBD2. This CDR3 spans 16 amino acids. The junction had 13 bases not matched to a gene; V was cut back by 7 bases and J by 3 bases. Looked up from germline, CDR1 is MNHEY and CDR2 is SMNVEV (reference sequence). Here the CDR3 reads CASKPWENSGKETQYF. The CDR3 DNA sequence: TGTGCCAGCAAACCCTGGGAGAATAGCGGGAAAGAGACCCAGTACTTC.

The chain employs TRBV30 and TRBJ2-2; D uncertain. Trimming removed 2 bases from V and 4 bases from J, with 5 bases in between. The germline CDR1 and CDR2 sequences are GTSNPN and SVGIG (reference sequence). This CDR3 has 12 amino acids. As DNA, the CDR3 is TGTGCCTGGAGTCTAGGCACCGGGGAGCTGTTTTTT. This codes for CAWSLGTGELFF.

This chain links TRBV6-2 or TRBV6-3 with TRBJ1-1; D is perhaps TRBD1 (6 bases). CDR1 and CDR2 from the germline V gene are MNHEY and SVGEGT. The CDR3 has 15 amino acids. Trimming removed 2 bases from V and 0 bases from J, with 10 bases in between. CDR3 in amino acids: CASSYPDSLNTEAFF. For the CDR3, the DNA is TGTGCCAGCAGTTACCCGGACAGTCTGAACACTGAAGCTTTCTTT.

This sequence joins TRBV5-1 and TRBJ1-1; TRBD1 might be the D (5 bases). Germline V CDR1 and CDR2: SGHRS, YFSETQ. Trimming took off 4 bases at V and 0 bases at J, with 13 bases between the two ends. This CDR3 contains 15 residues. CDR3 DNA: TGCGCCAGCAGCCCAGGTCAGGGCGTGAACACTGAAGCTTTCTTT. It yields the protein CASSPGQGVNTEAFF.

This chain uses TRBV7-3 with TRBJ1-2, with 10 nucleotides matching TRBD1. V shed 5 bases and J 4 bases; nucleotides not matched to a gene: 4. The germline V gene has CDR1 SGHTA and CDR2 FQGTGA. CDR3 length: 14 amino acids. The chain's CDR3 is CASSRGQGTYGYTF. The CDR3 region has the DNA TGTGCCAGCAGCAGGGGACAGGGGACCTATGGCTACACCTTC.

The J gene is TRBJ1-3, the V gene TRBV5-1, with D possibly being TRBD1 (5 bases). CDR1 is SGHRS and CDR2 is YFSETQ in the germline V gene. V was clipped by 0 bases and J by 0 bases, with 13 bases between them. CDR3 length equals 17 residues. CDR3 region: CASSLVPGGNSGNTIYF. In DNA form, the CDR3 reads TGCGCCAGCAGCTTGGTCCCGGGGGGAAACTCTGGAAACACCATATATTTT.

The chain uses TRBV7-9 and TRBJ1-1; D gene uncertain. Germline lookup yields CDR1 SEHNR and CDR2 FQNEAQ (reference sequence). V dropped 3 bases and J dropped 8 bases, with 7 bases sitting between them. The CDR3 totals 11 residues. The CDR3 nucleotides are TGTGCCAGCAGCTTGCCTCAGGAAGCTTTCTTT. Amino acids: CASSLPQEAFF.

V usage is TRBV19 and J usage is TRBJ2-7; TRBD2 is a possible D gene (7 bases). This CDR3 has 14 residues. Looked up from germline, CDR1 is LNHDA and CDR2 is SQIVND (reference sequence). V was pared by 8 bases and J by 2 bases, with 16 bases between. In DNA, the CDR3 is TGTGCCAGTGGGGGGGACAAGAATACCTACGAGCAGTACTTC. Its translation: CASGGDKNTYEQYF.

This chain uses TRBV5-1 with TRBJ1-5; D perhaps matches TRBD1 (6 bases). This CDR3 has 15 amino acids. CDR1 and CDR2 from the germline V gene are SGHRS and YFSETQ. V lost 0 bases and J lost 7, with 14 bases in between. DNA for the CDR3: TGCGCCAGCAGCTTGGCCGAAGGGGGAACCCAGCCCCAGCATTTT. Translated: CASSLAEGGTQPQHF.

The chain joins TRBV11-3 to TRBJ2-1; TRBD2 is a possible D gene (5 bases). This CDR3 is 16 amino acids long. The V end lost 4 bases, the J end lost 9 bases, and 22 bases lay between the germline ends. From germline, CDR1 is SGHNT and CDR2 YENEEA. The CDR3 here is CASSSGVGGPGVEQFF. The CDR3 DNA is TGTGCCAGCAGCTCCGGGGTTGGCGGGCCTGGGGTTGAGCAGTTCTTC.

The chain couples TRBV20-1 to TRBJ2-5, with D possibly matching TRBD1 (5 bases). Trimming shortened V by 3 bases and J by 0 bases, and 14 bases separated the two germline ends. In germline, CDR1 is DFQATT, CDR2 SNEGSKA (reference sequence). This CDR3 region has 15 residues. The CDR3 nucleotides are TGCAGTGCTAGTCGAACAGGCACGTACCAAGAGACCCAGTACTTC. Protein: CSASRTGTYQETQYF.

The rearrangement links TRBV7-9 to TRBJ1-4; the D gene is possibly TRBD1 (5 bases). The CDR3 is 15 amino acids. In germline, CDR1 is SEHNR, CDR2 FQNEAQ (reference sequence). Trimming removed 3 bases at V and 5 bases at J, with 13 bases between. In nucleotides, the CDR3 is TGTGCCAGCAGCTTGGGTCTACAGGAGAATGAAAAACTGTTTTTT. The encoded protein is CASSLGLQENEKLFF.

The V gene is TRBV6-6, the J gene TRBJ2-7; TRBD2 is a possible D gene (5 bases). Trimming took off 5 bases at V and 0 bases at J, with 8 bases between the two ends. The CDR3 runs 13 residues. CDR1 and CDR2 (germline): MNHNY, SVGAGI (reference sequence). This CDR3 reads CASSTGISYEQYF. DNA of the CDR3: TGTGCCAGCAGTACGGGGATCTCCTACGAGCAGTACTTC.

As DNA, the CDR3 is TGTGCCAGCAGTTCAGACGTAGACAGGGGTGGCTACACCTTC. It codes for CASSSDVDRGGYTF. V and J are TRBV6-5 and TRBJ1-2; 8 bases are shared with TRBD1. V dropped 4 bases and J dropped 7; count of bases not matched to a gene: 8. This CDR3 has 14 amino acids. CDR1 is MNHEY, CDR2 SVGAGI, per germline.

J is TRBJ1-4 and V is TRBV4-3, with D possibly matching TRBD1 (6 bases). Germline-derived CDR1 and CDR2 are LGHNA and YSLEER. Between the trimmed V and J ends, which lost 0 bases and 2 bases, there was a span of 13 bases. The CDR3 extends over 17 amino acids. The chain's CDR3 is CASSQDSTGTTNEKLFF. For the CDR3, the DNA is TGCGCCAGCAGCCAAGACTCGACAGGCACGACTAATGAAAAACTGTTTTTT.

This chain links TRBV30 with TRBJ1-4, with 7 positions matching TRBD1. The CDR3 length is 13 residues. The germline V gene has CDR1 GTSNPN and CDR2 SVGIG (reference sequence). V lost 4 bases to trimming and J lost 6 bases; unmatched junction nucleotides: 5. CDR3 DNA sequence: TGTGCCTGGAACAGGGGCAGCTATGAAAAACTGTTTTTT. Translation gives CAWNRGSYEKLFF.

The chain is built from TRBV29-1 and TRBJ2-5, with 12 bases that match TRBD2. Germline V CDR1 and CDR2: SQVTM, ANQGSEA. The CDR3 is made up of 16 amino acids. The ends lost 4 bases at V and 3 bases at J; junction bases unmatched: 9. CDR3 residues: CSVALLAGGLKETQYF. Written as DNA, the CDR3 is TGCAGCGTTGCACTACTAGCGGGGGGCCTTAAAGAGACCCAGTACTTC.

The genes are TRBV10-3 and TRBJ1-5, with 7 bases matching TRBD1. V lost 0 bases, J lost 6 bases, and 8 bases stayed unmatched. There are 16 residues in the CDR3. Germline values: CDR1 ENHRY, CDR2 SYGVKD. The DNA for the CDR3 is TGTGCCATCAGTGAGTCGGAGACAGGGTACGGTCAGCCCCAGCATTTT. Amino acids: CAISESETGYGQPQHF.

The chain carries TRBV12-5 and TRBJ2-1; 14 bases are a match to TRBD2. The length of the CDR3 is 14 residues. Germline CDR1 and CDR2: LGHNT and FRNRAP. Here the CDR3 reads CASGTSGSYNEQFF. The DNA for the CDR3 is TGTGCCTCGGGGACTAGCGGGAGCTACAATGAGCAGTTCTTC. Using reference TRBV12-5 and TRBJ2-1 for the parts outside the CDR3, the full variable domain is DARVTQTPRHKVTEMGQEVTMRCQPILGHNTVFWYRQTMMQGLELLAYFRNRAPLDDSGMPKDRFSAEMPDATLATLKIQPSEPRDSAVYFCASGTSGSYNEQFFGPGTRLTVL.